These 10 T cell receptor beta chains came from one sample sequenced in a study of PD-1 blockade in classical Hodgkin lymphoma. TCRdb's table, derived via immunoSEQ multiplex PCR, lists solely in-frame clones and lacks some. This table holds roughly 30,000 clones, approximately 78% found once. The time point denotes: cycle 4 day 1 (C4D1), after five to seven weeks of nivolumab. Every patient was affected by relapse after autologous stem cell transplantation, while exposure to brentuximab vedotin was not uniform. Magnetic negative selection of thawed PBMCs was the method by which CD4+ T cells were purified. This material consisted of CD4+ T cells from blood, taken before the fourth cycle of nivolumab. The receptors here all came from a human donor with classical Hodgkin lymphoma.

J is TRBJ1-6 and V is TRBV4-2; no reliable D call. CDR3 size: 15 residues. The V and J ends lost 5 bases and 7 bases respectively, with 15 bases between them. Germline V lookup: CDR1 LGHNA, CDR2 YNFKEQ. CDR3 residues: CASSLRATSNSPLHF. CDR3 nucleotide sequence: TGTGCCAGCAGCTTACGGGCTACCTCAAATTCACCCCTCCACTTT.

The DNA for the CDR3 is TGTGCCAGCAGTTCTTACCTTAGCGGGGACCTCCAAACCCAGTACTTC. Its protein product is CASSSYLSGDLQTQYF. The chain recombines TRBV6-5 with TRBJ2-5; 8 nucleotides align to TRBD2. This CDR3 contains 16 residues. Looked up from germline, CDR1 is MNHEY and CDR2 is SVGAGI. V trimming: 4 bases; J trimming: 8 bases; junction bases outside the gene matches: 15.

The chain recombines TRBV7-9 with TRBJ2-7; D is possibly TRBD1 (5 bases). Germline CDR1 SEHNR, CDR2 FQNEAQ (reference sequence). The CDR3 totals 12 residues. Trimming cost V 2 bases and J 7 bases, with 9 bases left between them. CDR3 protein: CASSLKGWEQYF. The CDR3 region has the DNA TGTGCCAGCAGCTTAAAGGGGTGGGAGCAGTACTTC.

V usage is TRBV30 and J usage is TRBJ2-5; 7 nucleotides agree with TRBD1. V lost 2 bases to trimming and J lost 5 bases; unmatched junction nucleotides: 11. The germline V gene encodes CDR1 GTSNPN and CDR2 SVGIG (reference sequence). The CDR3 has 15 amino acids. The CDR3 nucleotides are TGTGCCTGGAGTCAACCCCAGGGGGTTAGGGAGACCCAGTACTTC. This codes for CAWSQPQGVRETQYF.

CDR3 protein: CASTGGGPDTQYF. The CDR3 DNA sequence: TGTGCCAGCACAGGGGGCGGACCAGATACGCAGTATTTT. The chain combines TRBV6-5 with TRBJ2-3, with 8 bases fitting TRBD1. Per the germline V gene, CDR1 is MNHEY and CDR2 is SVGAGI. The CDR3 totals 13 residues. The ends lost 7 bases at V and 4 bases at J; junction bases unmatched: 4.

The chain is built from TRBV5-1 and TRBJ2-6; D tentatively reads TRBD1 or TRBD2 (5 bases each). Germline V gives CDR1 SGHRS, CDR2 YFSETQ. The CDR3 loop spans 14 amino acids. The V end was cut by 4 bases, the J end by 4 bases, with 9 bases between. The CDR3 region is CASSEGTGANVLTF. CDR3 nucleotides: TGCGCCAGCAGCGAGGGGACCGGGGCCAACGTCCTGACTTTC.

The J gene is TRBJ2-3, the V gene TRBV10-3, with 10 bases fitting TRBD2. With 5 bases clipped from V and 1 base from J, the junction kept 0 bases outside the gene matches. This CDR3 is built from 14 residues. Germline V gene data show CDR1 as ENHRY and CDR2 as SYGVKD. In DNA, the CDR3 is TGTGCCATCAGTACTAGCGGGGGCACAGATACGCAGTATTTT. Protein sequence: CAISTSGGTDTQYF.

The chain couples TRBV5-1 to TRBJ2-2; D unresolved. V lost 0 bases and J 7 bases, leaving 10 bases between the germline ends. Germline CDR1 is SGHRS and CDR2 is YFSETQ. The length of the CDR3 is 14 residues. CDR3 coding DNA: TGCGCCAGCAGCTTGGGGCAGGCGAACGGGGAGCTGTTTTTT. It specifies CASSLGQANGELFF.

The rearrangement uses TRBV7-9 and TRBJ2-7, with a weak D call TRBD2 (6 bases). Trimming removed 6 bases at V and 2 bases at J, with 14 bases between. Germline V gives CDR1 SEHNR, CDR2 FQNEAQ (reference sequence). The CDR3 totals 14 residues. The CDR3 coding sequence is TGTGCCAGCAGGCCCCTGGGGGGAGCCTACGAGCAGTACTTC. As protein: CASRPLGGAYEQYF.

This clone has just one count. The rearrangement links TRBV11-2 to TRBJ2-7; D possibly corresponds to TRBD2 (5 bases). Per germline, CDR1 SGHAT and CDR2 FQNNGV. The ends were cut back, 1 base at V and 5 bases at J, with 12 bases in the middle. The CDR3 sequence is 14 residues long. The CDR3 loop reads CASSLVPSPHEQYF. CDR3 DNA: TGTGCCAGCAGCTTAGTCCCTAGCCCACACGAGCAGTACTTC. The full variable domain, in which reference TRBV11-2 and TRBJ2-7 provide the parts outside the CDR3, is EAGVAQSPRYKIIEKRQSVAFWCNPISGHATLYWYQQILGQGPKLLIQFQNNGVVDDSQLPKDRFSAERLKGVDSTLKIQPAKLEDSAVYLCASSLVPSPHEQYFGPGTRLTVT.